These 14 T cell receptor beta chains came from one sample sequenced in a study of identical twins. TCRdb fed the 5' RACE reads into MiXCR, producing one record per CDR3 protein. The table records some 1,700,000 distinct CDR3 sequences, around a third of them present only once. The sequenced sample consisted of cord blood. The receptors stem from a newborn girl in good health.

This clonotype was seen more than once but under ten times. The chain is built from TRBV12-3 or TRBV12-4 and TRBJ2-5; 7 bases match TRBD2. This CDR3 has 13 residues. The junction had 8 bases not matched to a gene; V was cut back by 8 bases and J by 5 bases. CDR3 protein: CASRDYVVETQYF. The CDR3 DNA reads TGTGCCAGCCGGGACTATGTAGTGGAGACCCAGTACTTC.

The J gene is TRBJ2-3, the V gene TRBV6-5; D is ambiguous. The length of the CDR3 is 15 residues. Germline assignment: CDR1 MNHEY and CDR2 SVGAGI. Trimming removed 7 bases at V and 2 bases at J, with 16 bases between. DNA of the CDR3: TGTGCCAGCACCCCTGGAGAGACCAACACAGATACGCAGTATTTT. This translates into CASTPGETNTDTQYF.

The gene calls are TRBV5-6 and TRBJ1-2, with D hard to call. CDR1 is SGHDT, CDR2 YYEEEE, per germline. The V and J ends lost 2 bases and 2 bases respectively, with 4 bases between them. There are 12 residues in the CDR3. The chain's CDR3 is CASSFWNYGYTF. The CDR3, as DNA: TGTGCCAGCAGCTTTTGGAACTATGGCTACACCTTC. Variable domain in full (rest from reference TRBV5-6 and TRBJ1-2): DAGVTQSPTHLIKTRGQQVTLRCSPKSGHDTVSWYQQALGQGPQFIFQYYEEEERQRGNFPDRFSGHQFPNYSSELNVNALLLGDSALYLCASSFWNYGYTFGSGTRLTVV.

This clonotype has more than one count but fewer than ten. The V gene is TRBV29-1, the J gene TRBJ2-2, with TRBD2 matching over 10 bases. Unmatched junction bases numbered 3, after V lost 4 bases and J lost 1 base. CDR3 length: 15 residues. Germline V gene lookup returns CDR1 SQVTM and CDR2 ANQGSEA. The DNA for the CDR3 is TGCAGCGTTGGGCGACTAGCGGGGAACACCGGGGAGCTGTTTTTT. Its translation: CSVGRLAGNTGELFF.

This clonotype turned up a few times. V usage is TRBV10-3 and J usage is TRBJ1-6; possibly TRBD1 for D (6 bases). Trimming took off 3 bases at V and 7 bases at J, with 13 bases between the two ends. The V gene's germline CDR1 is ENHRY and CDR2 SYGVKD. The CDR3 sequence is 15 residues long. The CDR3 loop is CAISDIGRGNSPLHF. The CDR3 DNA reads TGTGCCATCAGTGATATCGGCAGGGGCAATTCACCCCTCCACTTT.

This clonotype came up a few times. This sequence joins TRBV20-1 and TRBJ2-1; D is undetermined. The V and J ends lost 0 bases and 9 bases respectively, with 24 bases between them. Germline V gene lookup returns CDR1 DFQATT and CDR2 SNEGSKA (reference sequence). CDR3 length: 17 amino acids. Written as DNA, the CDR3 is TGCAGTGCTAGAGATCCGGTAATTTTTGGCCCCGTCGGTGAGCAGTTCTTC. Amino acids: CSARDPVIFGPVGEQFF.

This rearrangement joins TRBV7-9 to TRBJ1-4; D not certain. CDR1 and CDR2 from the germline V gene are SEHNR and FQNEAQ (reference sequence). V lost 1 base and J lost 0, with 9 bases in between. This CDR3 region has 16 residues. The CDR3 DNA reads TGTGCCAGCAGCTTAGAAGGGTTTGCAACTAATGAAAAACTGTTTTTT. Protein product: CASSLEGFATNEKLFF.

The V call is TRBV5-1, the J call TRBJ2-5; 7 positions agree with TRBD2. Germline V CDR1 and CDR2: SGHRS, YFSETQ. The CDR3 sequence is 11 residues long. The CDR3 bases are TGCGCAAAGAGCGGGAAAGGGACCCAGTACTTC. Protein sequence: CAKSGKGTQYF.

This clonotype occurred a few times. The chain joins TRBV6-2 or TRBV6-3 to TRBJ1-1; D uncertain. Deletions cut 2 bases from V and 2 bases from J, with 9 bases between. There are 14 residues in the CDR3. The germline V gene encodes CDR1 MNHEY and CDR2 SVGEGT. CDR3 loop: CASSYASFNTEAFF. The CDR3, as DNA: TGTGCCAGCAGTTACGCCTCCTTTAACACTGAAGCTTTCTTT.

This clonotype has just a few counts. This chain links TRBV28 with TRBJ1-2, with a tentative D call TRBD1 (6 bases). The CDR3 has 14 amino acids. CDR1 is MDHEN and CDR2 is SYDVKM in the germline V gene. The germline V and J ends were trimmed by 5 bases and 4 bases, with 14 bases remaining between them. CDR3 loop: CASSTGQSSYGYTF. CDR3 sequence (DNA): TGTGCCAGCAGTACCGGACAGTCCTCCTATGGCTACACCTTC.

The chain carries TRBV10-3 and TRBJ2-2, with a tentative D call TRBD1 (5 bases). The germline V gene has CDR1 ENHRY and CDR2 SYGVKD. CDR3 length equals 15 residues. V dropped 0 bases and J dropped 4 bases, with 9 bases sitting between them. The CDR3 DNA follows: TGTGCCATCAGTGAGTCGACCGACAGCACCGGGGAGCTGTTTTTT. Translating gives CAISESTDSTGELFF.

The chain's CDR3 is CASSLTKGFGGEQFF. DNA of the CDR3: TGTGCCAGCAGCTTAACAAAGGGTTTCGGTGGTGAGCAGTTCTTC. The V call is TRBV11-2, the J call TRBJ2-1; no clear D. The CDR3 runs to 15 residues. The germline V and J ends were trimmed by 2 bases and 9 bases, with 17 bases remaining between them. Germline loops: CDR1 SGHAT, CDR2 FQNNGV.

V and J are TRBV9 and TRBJ2-5; D is possibly TRBD1 (7 bases). The CDR3 totals 16 residues. Germline V CDR1 and CDR2: SGDLS, YYNGEE. V lost 1 base to trimming and J lost 0 bases, with 13 bases between them. CDR3 sequence (DNA): TGTGCCAGCAGCGTAAGGCAGGGGGGAAACCAAGAGACCCAGTACTTC. As protein: CASSVRQGGNQETQYF.

The rearrangement uses TRBV25-1 and TRBJ2-1; D might be TRBD2 (5 bases). The CDR3 contains 21 residues. Germline CDR1 is MGHDK and CDR2 is SYGVNS. The V end lost 0 bases, the J end lost 0 bases, and 24 bases lay between the germline ends. This chain's CDR3 is CASSEYTIWSRRRSSYNEQFF. The DNA for the CDR3 is TGTGCCAGCAGTGAATATACCATATGGAGTCGCCGGAGGAGCTCCTACAATGAGCAGTTCTTC.